This T cell receptor beta chain was recorded in a study of regulatory T cells in long-lasting Graves disease. Study information: Persistent Graves' disease required over 5 years of antithyroid drugs and positive TSH receptor antibodies.

The sample's time point: persistent/refractory GD, antithyroid drugs over 5 years with positive TRAb. PBMC RNA was the source of the TCR library. Germline V gives CDR1 DFQATT, CDR2 SNEGSKA (reference sequence). The CDR3 extends over 15 amino acids. V shed 2 bases, J shed 5 bases, and the junction held 9 bases outside the gene matches. Study-level findings and limits: Samples came from peripheral blood alone, without thyroid tissue.

Combining iRepertoire HTBI primers with Arm-PCR of CDR3 regions, the authors built TCR beta libraries. Source study methods: Gene usage covered 62 TRBV and 14 to 15 TRBJ segments. TCRdb analysed the multiplex PCR reads with MiXCR anew, one entry per CDR3 protein. These V and J calls rely on TCRdb rather than the paper's analysis. The sample shows about 290,000 distinct CDR3 sequences, roughly 21% of them seen only once. A note on this clonotype: Its antigen is currently unknown.

The chain recombines TRBV20-1 with TRBJ2-5, with 9 bases fitting TRBD1. The receptor was derived from a female donor with Graves disease. This material consisted of peripheral blood mononuclear cells (PBMCs), taken when the disease was refractory, from a patient treated with antithyroid drugs. CDR3 loop: CSARRGTGLGETQYF. For the CDR3, the DNA is TGCAGTGCTAGAAGGGGGACAGGGTTAGGGGAGACCCAGTACTTC.